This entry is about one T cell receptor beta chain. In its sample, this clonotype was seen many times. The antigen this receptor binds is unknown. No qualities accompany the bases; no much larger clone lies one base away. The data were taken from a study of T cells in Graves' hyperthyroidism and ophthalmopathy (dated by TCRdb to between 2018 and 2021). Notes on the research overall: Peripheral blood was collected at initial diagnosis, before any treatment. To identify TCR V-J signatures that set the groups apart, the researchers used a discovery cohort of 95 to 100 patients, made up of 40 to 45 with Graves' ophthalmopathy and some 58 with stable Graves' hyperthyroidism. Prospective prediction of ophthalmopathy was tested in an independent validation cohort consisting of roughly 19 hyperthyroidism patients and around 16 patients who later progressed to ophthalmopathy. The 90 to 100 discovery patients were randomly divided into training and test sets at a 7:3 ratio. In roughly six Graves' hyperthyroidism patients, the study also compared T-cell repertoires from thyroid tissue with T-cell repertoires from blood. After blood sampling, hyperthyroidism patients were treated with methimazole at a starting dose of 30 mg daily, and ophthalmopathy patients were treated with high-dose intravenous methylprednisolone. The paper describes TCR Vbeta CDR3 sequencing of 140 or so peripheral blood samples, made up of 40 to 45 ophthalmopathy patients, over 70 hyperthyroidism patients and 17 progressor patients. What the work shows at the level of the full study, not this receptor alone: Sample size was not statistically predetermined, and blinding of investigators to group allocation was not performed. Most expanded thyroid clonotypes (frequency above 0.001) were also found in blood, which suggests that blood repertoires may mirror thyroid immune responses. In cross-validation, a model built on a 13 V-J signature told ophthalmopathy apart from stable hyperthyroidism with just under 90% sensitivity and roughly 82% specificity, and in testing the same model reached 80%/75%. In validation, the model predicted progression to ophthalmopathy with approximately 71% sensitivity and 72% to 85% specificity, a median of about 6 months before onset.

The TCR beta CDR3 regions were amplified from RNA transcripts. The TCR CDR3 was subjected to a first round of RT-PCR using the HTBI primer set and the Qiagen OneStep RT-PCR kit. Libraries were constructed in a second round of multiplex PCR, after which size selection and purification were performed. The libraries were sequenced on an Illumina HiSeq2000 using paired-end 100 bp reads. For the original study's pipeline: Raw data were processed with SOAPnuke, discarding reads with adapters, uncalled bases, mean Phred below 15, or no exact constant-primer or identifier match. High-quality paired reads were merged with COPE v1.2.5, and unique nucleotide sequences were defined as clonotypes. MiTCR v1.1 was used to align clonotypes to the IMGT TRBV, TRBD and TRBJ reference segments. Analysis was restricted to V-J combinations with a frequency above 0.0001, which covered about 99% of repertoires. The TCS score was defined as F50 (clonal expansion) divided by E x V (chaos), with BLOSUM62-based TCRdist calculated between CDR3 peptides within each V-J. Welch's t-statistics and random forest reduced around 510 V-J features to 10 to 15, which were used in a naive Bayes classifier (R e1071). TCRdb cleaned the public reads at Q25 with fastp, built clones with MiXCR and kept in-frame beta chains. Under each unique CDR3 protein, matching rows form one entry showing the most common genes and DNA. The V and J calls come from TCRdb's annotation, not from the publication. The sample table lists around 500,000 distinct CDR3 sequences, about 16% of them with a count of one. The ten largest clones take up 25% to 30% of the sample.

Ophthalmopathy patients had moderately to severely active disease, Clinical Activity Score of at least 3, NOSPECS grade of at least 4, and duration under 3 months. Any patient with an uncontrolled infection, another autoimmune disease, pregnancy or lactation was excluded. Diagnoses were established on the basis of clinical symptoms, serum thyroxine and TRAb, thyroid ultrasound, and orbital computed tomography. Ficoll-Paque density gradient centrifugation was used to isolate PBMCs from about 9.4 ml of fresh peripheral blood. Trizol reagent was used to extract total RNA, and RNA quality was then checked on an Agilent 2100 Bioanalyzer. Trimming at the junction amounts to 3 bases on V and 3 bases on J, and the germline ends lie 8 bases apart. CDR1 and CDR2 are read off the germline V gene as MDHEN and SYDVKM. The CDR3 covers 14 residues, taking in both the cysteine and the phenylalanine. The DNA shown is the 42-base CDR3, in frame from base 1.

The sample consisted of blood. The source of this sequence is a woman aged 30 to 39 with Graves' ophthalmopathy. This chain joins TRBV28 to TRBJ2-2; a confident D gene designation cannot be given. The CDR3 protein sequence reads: CASSLYGDTGELFF. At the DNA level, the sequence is TGTGCCAGCAGTTTGTACGGAGACACCGGGGAGCTGTTTTTT. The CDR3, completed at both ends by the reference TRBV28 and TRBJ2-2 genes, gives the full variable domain DVKVTQSSRYLVKRTGEKVFLECVQDMDHENMFWYRQDPGLGLRLIYFSYDVKMKEKGDIPEGYSVSREKKERFSLILESASTNQTSMYLCASSLYGDTGELFFGEGSRLTVL.